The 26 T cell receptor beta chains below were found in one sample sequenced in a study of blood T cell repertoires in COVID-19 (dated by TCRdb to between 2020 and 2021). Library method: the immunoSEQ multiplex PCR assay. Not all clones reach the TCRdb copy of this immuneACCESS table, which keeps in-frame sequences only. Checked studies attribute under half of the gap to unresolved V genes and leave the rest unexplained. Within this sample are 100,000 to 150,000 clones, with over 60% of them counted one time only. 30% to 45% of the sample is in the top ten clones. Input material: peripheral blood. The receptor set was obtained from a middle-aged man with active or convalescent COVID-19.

The CDR3 bases are TGTGCCAGCAGTGACTCGGACAGGGGAGAAGCTTTCTTT. Its protein product is CASSDSDRGEAFF. The chain joins TRBV6-4 to TRBJ1-1; 9 nucleotides agree with TRBD1. Per the germline V gene, CDR1 is MRHNA and CDR2 is SNTAGT. The V segment lost 0 bases and the J segment 8 bases; nucleotides outside the gene matches: 1. This CDR3 has 13 residues.

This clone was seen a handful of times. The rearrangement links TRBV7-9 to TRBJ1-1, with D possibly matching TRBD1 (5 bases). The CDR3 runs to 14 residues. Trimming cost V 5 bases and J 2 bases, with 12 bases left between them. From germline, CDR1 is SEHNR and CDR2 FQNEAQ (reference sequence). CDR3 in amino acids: CASSPVGGNTEAFF. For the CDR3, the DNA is TGTGCCAGCAGCCCAGTGGGGGGAAACACTGAAGCTTTCTTT.

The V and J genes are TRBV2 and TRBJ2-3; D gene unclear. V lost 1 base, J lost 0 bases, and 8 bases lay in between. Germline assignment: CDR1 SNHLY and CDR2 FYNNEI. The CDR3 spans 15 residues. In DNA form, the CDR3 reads TGTGCCAGCAGTGAAGGCTTGGCTAGCACAGATACGCAGTATTTT. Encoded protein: CASSEGLASTDTQYF.

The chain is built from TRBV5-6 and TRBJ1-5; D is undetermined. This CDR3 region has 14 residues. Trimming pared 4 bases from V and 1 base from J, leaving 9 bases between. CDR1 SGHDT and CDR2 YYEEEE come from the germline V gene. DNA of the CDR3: TGTGCCAGCAGCAATTCCGGGAGCAATCAGCCCCAGCATTTT. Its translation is CASSNSGSNQPQHF.

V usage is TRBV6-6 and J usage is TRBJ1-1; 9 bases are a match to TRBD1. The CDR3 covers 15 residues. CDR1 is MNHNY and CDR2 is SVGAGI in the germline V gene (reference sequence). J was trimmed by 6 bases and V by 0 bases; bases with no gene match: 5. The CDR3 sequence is CASSYSGTGTPEAFF. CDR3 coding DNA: TGTGCCAGCAGTTACTCCGGGACAGGGACCCCTGAAGCTTTCTTT.

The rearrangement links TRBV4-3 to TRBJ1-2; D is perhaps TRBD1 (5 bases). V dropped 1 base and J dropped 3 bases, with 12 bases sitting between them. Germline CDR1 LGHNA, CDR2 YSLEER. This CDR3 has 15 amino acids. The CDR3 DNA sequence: TGCGCCAGCAGCCAAGGGGAAGGGGTTGACTATGGCTACACCTTC. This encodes CASSQGEGVDYGYTF.

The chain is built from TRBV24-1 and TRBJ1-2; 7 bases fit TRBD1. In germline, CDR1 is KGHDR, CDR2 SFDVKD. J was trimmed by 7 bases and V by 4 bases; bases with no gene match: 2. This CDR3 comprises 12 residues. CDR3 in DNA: TGTGCCACCAGTGAAGCAGGGGGTGGCTACACCTTC. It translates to CATSEAGGGYTF.

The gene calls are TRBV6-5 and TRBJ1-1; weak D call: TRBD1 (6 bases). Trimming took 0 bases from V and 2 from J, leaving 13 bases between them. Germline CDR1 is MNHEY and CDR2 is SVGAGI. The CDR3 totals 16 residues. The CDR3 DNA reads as TGTGCCAGCAGTTACTCGGTGGCAGGGGCTAACACTGAAGCTTTCTTT. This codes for CASSYSVAGANTEAFF.

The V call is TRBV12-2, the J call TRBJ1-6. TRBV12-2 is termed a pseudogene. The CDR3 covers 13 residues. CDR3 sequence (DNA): TGTGCAAGTCGGAGCTCCTATAATTCACCCCTCCACTTT. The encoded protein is CASRSSYNSPLHF.

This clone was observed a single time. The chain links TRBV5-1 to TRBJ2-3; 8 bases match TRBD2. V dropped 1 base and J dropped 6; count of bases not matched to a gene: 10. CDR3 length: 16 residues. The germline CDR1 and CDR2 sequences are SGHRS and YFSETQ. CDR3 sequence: CASSLLGSGVGDTQYF. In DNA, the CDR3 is TGCGCCAGCAGCTTGCTTGGTAGCGGGGTAGGTGATACGCAGTATTTT.

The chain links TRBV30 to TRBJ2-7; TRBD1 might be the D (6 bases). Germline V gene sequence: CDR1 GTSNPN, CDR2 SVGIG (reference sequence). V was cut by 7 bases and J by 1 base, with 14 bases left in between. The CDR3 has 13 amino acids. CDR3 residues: CASQGHPSYEQYF. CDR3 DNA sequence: TGTGCCTCCCAGGGACATCCTTCCTACGAGCAGTACTTC.

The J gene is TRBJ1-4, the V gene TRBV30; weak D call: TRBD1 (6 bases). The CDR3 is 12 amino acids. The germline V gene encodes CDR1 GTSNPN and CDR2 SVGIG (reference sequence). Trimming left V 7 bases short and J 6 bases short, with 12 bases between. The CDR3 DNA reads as TGTGCCTCGGGACATCAGGATGAAAAACTGTTTTTT. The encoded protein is CASGHQDEKLFF. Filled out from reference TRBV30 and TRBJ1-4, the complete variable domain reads SQTIHQWPATLVQPVGSPLSLECTVEGTSNPNLYWYRQAAGRGLQLLFYSVGIGQISSEVPQNLSASRPQDRQFILSSKKLLLSDSGFYLCASGHQDEKLFFGSGTQLSVL.

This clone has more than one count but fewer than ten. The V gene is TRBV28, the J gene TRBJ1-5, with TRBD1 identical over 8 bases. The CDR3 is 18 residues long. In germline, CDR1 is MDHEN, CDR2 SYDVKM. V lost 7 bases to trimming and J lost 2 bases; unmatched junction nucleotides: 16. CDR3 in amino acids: CASTFGTGHIMGNQPQHF. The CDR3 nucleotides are TGTGCCAGCACCTTCGGGACAGGACACATTATGGGCAATCAGCCCCAGCATTTT.

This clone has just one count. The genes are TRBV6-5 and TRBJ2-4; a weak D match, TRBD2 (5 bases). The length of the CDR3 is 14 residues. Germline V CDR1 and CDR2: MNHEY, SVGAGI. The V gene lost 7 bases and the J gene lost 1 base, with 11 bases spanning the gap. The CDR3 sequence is CASTTGRAKNIQYF. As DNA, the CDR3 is TGTGCCAGCACCACGGGAAGGGCCAAAAACATTCAGTACTTC.

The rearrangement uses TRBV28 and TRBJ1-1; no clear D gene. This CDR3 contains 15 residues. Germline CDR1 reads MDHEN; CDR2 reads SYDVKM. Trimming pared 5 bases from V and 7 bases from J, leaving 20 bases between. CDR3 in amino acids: CASSPGSLGGNEAFF. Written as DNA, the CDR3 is TGTGCCAGCAGTCCCGGCTCCCTAGGAGGTAATGAAGCTTTCTTT.

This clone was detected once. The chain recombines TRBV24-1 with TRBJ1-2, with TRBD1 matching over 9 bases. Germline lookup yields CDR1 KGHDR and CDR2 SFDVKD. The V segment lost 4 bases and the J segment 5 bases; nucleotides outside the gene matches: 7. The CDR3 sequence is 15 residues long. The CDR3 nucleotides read TGTGCCACCAGTGACGGACAGGGGTCAGGGTATGGCTACACCTTC. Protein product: CATSDGQGSGYGYTF.

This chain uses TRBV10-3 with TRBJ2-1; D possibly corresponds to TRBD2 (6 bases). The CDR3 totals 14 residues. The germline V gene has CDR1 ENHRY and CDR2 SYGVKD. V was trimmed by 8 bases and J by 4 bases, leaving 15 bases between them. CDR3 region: CAIAEGPQYNEQFF. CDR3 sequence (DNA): TGTGCCATCGCGGAGGGCCCTCAGTACAATGAGCAGTTCTTC.

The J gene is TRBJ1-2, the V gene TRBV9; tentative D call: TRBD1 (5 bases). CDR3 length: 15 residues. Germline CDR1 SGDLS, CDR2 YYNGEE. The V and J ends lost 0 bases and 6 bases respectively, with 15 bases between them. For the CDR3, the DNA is TGTGCCAGCAGCGTAGGATCCATCCCCAGGGATGGCTACACCTTC. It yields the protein CASSVGSIPRDGYTF. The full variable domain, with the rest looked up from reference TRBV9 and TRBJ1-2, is DSGVTQTPKHLITATGQRVTLRCSPRSGDLSVYWYQQSLDQGLQFLIQYYNGEERAKGNILERFSAQQFPDLHSELNLSSLELGDSALYFCASSVGSIPRDGYTFGSGTRLTVV.

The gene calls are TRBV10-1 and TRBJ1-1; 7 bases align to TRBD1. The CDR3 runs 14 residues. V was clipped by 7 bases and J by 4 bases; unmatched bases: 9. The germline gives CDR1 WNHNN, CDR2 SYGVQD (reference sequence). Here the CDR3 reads CASIFDRVVTEAFF. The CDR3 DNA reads TGCGCCAGCATTTTCGACAGGGTGGTCACTGAAGCTTTCTTT.

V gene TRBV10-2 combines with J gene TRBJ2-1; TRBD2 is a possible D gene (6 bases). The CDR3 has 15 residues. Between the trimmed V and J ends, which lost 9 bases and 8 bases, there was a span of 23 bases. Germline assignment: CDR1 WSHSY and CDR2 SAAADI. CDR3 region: CASAYGGDVRDEQFF. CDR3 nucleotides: TGCGCCAGTGCCTATGGCGGGGACGTTAGGGATGAGCAGTTCTTC.

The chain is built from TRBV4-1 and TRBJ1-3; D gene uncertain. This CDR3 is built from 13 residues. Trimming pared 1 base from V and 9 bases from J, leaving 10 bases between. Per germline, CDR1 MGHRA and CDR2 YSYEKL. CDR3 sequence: CASSQVEEGTIYF. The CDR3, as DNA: TGCGCCAGCAGCCAAGTTGAAGAGGGCACCATATATTTT.

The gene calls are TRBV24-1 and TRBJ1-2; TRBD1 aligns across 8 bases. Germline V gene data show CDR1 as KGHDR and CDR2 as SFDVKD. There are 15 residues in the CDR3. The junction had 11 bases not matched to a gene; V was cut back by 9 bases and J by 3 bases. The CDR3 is CATAPADRADYGYTF. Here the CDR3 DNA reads TGTGCCACCGCACCGGCGGACAGGGCCGACTATGGCTACACCTTC.

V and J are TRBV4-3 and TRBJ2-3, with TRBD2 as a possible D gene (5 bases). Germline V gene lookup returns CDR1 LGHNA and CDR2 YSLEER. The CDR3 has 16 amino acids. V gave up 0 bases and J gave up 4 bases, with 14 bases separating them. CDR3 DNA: TGCGCCAGCAGCCAAGATTGGAGCACGGGGTCAGATACGCAGTATTTT. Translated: CASSQDWSTGSDTQYF.

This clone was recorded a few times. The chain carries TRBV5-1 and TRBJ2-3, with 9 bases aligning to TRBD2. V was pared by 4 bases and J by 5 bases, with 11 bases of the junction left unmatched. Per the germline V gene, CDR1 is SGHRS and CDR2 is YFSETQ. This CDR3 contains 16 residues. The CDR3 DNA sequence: TGCGCCAGCAGCCGGGTCCCTAGCGGGGCGGGAGATACGCAGTATTTT. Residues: CASSRVPSGAGDTQYF. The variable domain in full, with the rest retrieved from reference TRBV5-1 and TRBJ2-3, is KAGVTQTPRYLIKTRGQQVTLSCSPISGHRSVSWYQQTPGQGLQFLFEYFSETQRNKGNFPGRFSGRQFSNSRSEMNVSTLELGDSALYLCASSRVPSGAGDTQYFGPGTRLTVL.

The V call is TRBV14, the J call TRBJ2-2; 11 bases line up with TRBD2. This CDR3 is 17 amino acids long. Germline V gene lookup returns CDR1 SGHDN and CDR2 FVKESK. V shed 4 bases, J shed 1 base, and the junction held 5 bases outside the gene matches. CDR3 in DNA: TGTGCCAGCAGCCCTTTCGGGACTAGCGGGAACACCGGGGAGCTGTTTTTT. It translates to CASSPFGTSGNTGELFF.

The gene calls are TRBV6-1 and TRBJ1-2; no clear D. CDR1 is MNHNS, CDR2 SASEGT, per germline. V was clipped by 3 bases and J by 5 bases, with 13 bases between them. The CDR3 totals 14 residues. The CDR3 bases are TGTGCCAGCAGTGATGGGCCAGCCCGGTATGGCTACACCTTC. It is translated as CASSDGPARYGYTF.